The 31 T cell receptor beta chains listed next were all sequenced from one sample in a study of cytomegalovirus exposure and HLA in healthy donors. PCR used 60 Vbeta primers and 13 Jbeta primers. The method was immunoSEQ multiplex PCR; TCRdb's version includes in-frame clones alone and lacks a portion of them. The sample has about 120,000 clones; 80% are singletons. Sequenced material: PBMCs. Receptors originate from a man under 40 in good health and CMV-seropositive.

The V gene is TRBV30, the J gene TRBJ1-2; D is possibly TRBD1 (5 bases). This CDR3 has 13 residues. The germline V and J ends were trimmed by 0 bases and 6 bases, with 11 bases remaining between them. In germline, CDR1 is GTSNPN, CDR2 SVGIG (reference sequence). The CDR3 sequence: CAWSVTAGNGYTF. The DNA for the CDR3 is TGTGCCTGGAGTGTAACGGCAGGGAATGGCTACACCTTC. Full variable domain (outside the CDR3, taken from reference TRBV30 and TRBJ1-2): SQTIHQWPATLVQPVGSPLSLECTVEGTSNPNLYWYRQAAGRGLQLLFYSVGIGQISSEVPQNLSASRPQDRQFILSSKKLLLSDSGFYLCAWSVTAGNGYTFGSGTRLTVV.

The chain uses TRBV7-8 and TRBJ1-6; D possibly corresponds to TRBD1 (6 bases). Between the trimmed V and J ends, which lost 6 bases and 9 bases, there was a span of 15 bases. The CDR3 is 14 amino acids. Germline V gene sequence: CDR1 SGHVS, CDR2 FQNEAQ. The CDR3, as DNA: TGTGCCAGCAGACTAAACAGGGATCCTTCACCCCTCCACTTT. It translates to CASRLNRDPSPLHF.

The chain joins TRBV6-5 to TRBJ1-2; maybe TRBD1 (6 bases). The CDR3 sequence is 15 residues long. With 0 bases removed from V and 5 bases from J, the gap between germline ends came to 13 bases. The germline V gene encodes CDR1 MNHEY and CDR2 SVGAGI. The CDR3 here is CASSYSGRGRYGYTF. CDR3 nucleotide sequence: TGTGCCAGCAGTTACTCCGGCAGGGGTCGGTATGGCTACACCTTC.

The DNA of the CDR3 is TGTGCCAGTAGTAGCGGACAGGGAAACTATGGCTACACCTTC. This encodes CASSSGQGNYGYTF. The chain joins TRBV19 to TRBJ1-2; 8 positions agree with TRBD1. The J segment lost 2 bases and the V segment lost 4 bases, leaving 3 bases of the junction unmatched. Per germline, CDR1 LNHDA and CDR2 SQIVND (reference sequence). This CDR3 spans 14 amino acids.

The rearrangement uses TRBV30 and TRBJ1-1; TRBD1 aligns across 7 bases. Germline V gene data show CDR1 as GTSNPN and CDR2 as SVGIG (reference sequence). The CDR3 length is 12 residues. CDR3 bases: TGTGCGTCGGGACAGCTGAACACTGAAGCTTTCTTT. Its protein product is CASGQLNTEAFF. Filled out from reference TRBV30 and TRBJ1-1, the complete variable domain reads SQTIHQWPATLVQPVGSPLSLECTVEGTSNPNLYWYRQAAGRGLQLLFYSVGIGQISSEVPQNLSASRPQDRQFILSSKKLLLSDSGFYLCASGQLNTEAFFGQGTRLTVV.

This chain links TRBV6-5 with TRBJ1-2; D possibly corresponds to TRBD1 (6 bases). V lost 4 bases to trimming and J lost 1 base, with 10 bases between them. The CDR3 runs to 14 residues. Germline values: CDR1 MNHEY, CDR2 SVGAGI. CDR3 bases: TGTGCCAGCAGTTTCGACAGGAATAACTATGGCTACACCTTC. This sequence encodes CASSFDRNNYGYTF.

J is TRBJ2-2 and V is TRBV19; D is ambiguous. Germline-derived CDR1 and CDR2 are LNHDA and SQIVND (reference sequence). The CDR3 runs to 12 residues. V lost 5 bases to trimming and J lost 6 bases, with 7 bases between them. The CDR3 spells CASSALPGELFF. DNA for the CDR3: TGTGCCAGTAGTGCACTTCCCGGGGAGCTGTTTTTT.

The CDR3 here is CASSHDNPSLYEQYF. The CDR3 nucleotides read TGTGCCAGCTCACACGACAATCCATCCCTCTACGAGCAGTACTTC. The chain employs TRBV18 and TRBJ2-7; D unclear. The germline CDR1 and CDR2 sequences are KGHSH and LQKENI. Trimming cost V 4 bases and J 3 bases, with 16 bases left between them. The CDR3 contains 15 residues.

This sequence joins TRBV15 and TRBJ2-7; D is perhaps TRBD2 (5 bases). The CDR3 is 14 amino acids. Germline V lookup: CDR1 LNHNV, CDR2 YYDKDF (reference sequence). V lost 2 bases, J lost 5 bases, and 13 bases lay in between. This CDR3 is CATSRRRGIHEQYF. Here the CDR3 DNA reads TGTGCCACCAGCAGAAGGAGAGGGATCCACGAGCAGTACTTC. The full variable domain, rest sourced from reference TRBV15 and TRBJ2-7, is DAMVIQNPRYQVTQFGKPVTLSCSQTLNHNVMYWYQQKSSQAPKLLFHYYDKDFNNEADTPDNFQSRRPNTSFCFLDIRSPGLGDTAMYLCATSRRRGIHEQYFGPGTRLTVT.

This clone was seen once. The chain uses TRBV19 and TRBJ1-5; 7 positions match TRBD1. The junction had 8 bases not matched to a gene; V was cut back by 6 bases and J by 6 bases. CDR1 is LNHDA, CDR2 SQIVND, per germline (reference sequence). This CDR3 spans 14 amino acids. This CDR3 reads CASRDREGVQPQHF. In DNA form, the CDR3 reads TGTGCCAGTAGAGACAGGGAAGGGGTTCAGCCCCAGCATTTT.

In this sample, this clone turned up a few times. The chain combines TRBV18 with TRBJ2-2; a possible D gene is TRBD1 (5 bases). CDR1 is KGHSH and CDR2 is LQKENI in the germline V gene. This CDR3 is built from 15 residues. Trimming cost V 6 bases and J 9 bases, with 20 bases left between them. CDR3 loop: CASSSRDSGSRELFF. As DNA, the CDR3 is TGTGCCAGCTCGTCCCGCGACAGTGGTTCCCGGGAGCTGTTTTTT.

The genes are TRBV6-1 and TRBJ2-2; D is possibly TRBD1 (5 bases). The CDR3 spans 18 residues. V was pared by 1 base and J by 2 bases, with 17 bases between. From germline, CDR1 is MNHNS and CDR2 SASEGT. The CDR3: CASSEEGGWGSNTGELFF. CDR3 nucleotide sequence: TGTGCCAGCAGTGAAGAGGGCGGATGGGGCTCCAACACCGGGGAGCTGTTTTTT.

This clone has only one observation. The J gene is TRBJ1-4, the V gene TRBV19; 7 positions agree with TRBD1. This CDR3 spans 16 amino acids. CDR1 is LNHDA and CDR2 is SQIVND in the germline V gene (reference sequence). Trimming removed 6 bases from V and 1 base from J; junction bases left unmatched: 8. This chain's CDR3 is CASRHSYRGTNEKLFF. CDR3 sequence (DNA): TGTGCCAGTAGACATTCCTACAGGGGAACTAATGAAAAACTGTTTTTT.

This chain connects TRBV12-5 to TRBJ1-1; no reliable D call. The germline V gene encodes CDR1 LGHNT and CDR2 FRNRAP. The V end lost 2 bases, the J end lost 1 base, and 5 bases lay between the germline ends. The CDR3 loop spans 13 amino acids. The CDR3 spells CASGLMRNTEAFF. CDR3 bases: TGTGCTAGTGGTTTGATGCGGAACACTGAAGCTTTCTTT.

The chain uses TRBV6-6 and TRBJ1-4; D unresolved. CDR1 MNHNY and CDR2 SVGAGI come from the germline V gene (reference sequence). Trimming shortened V by 4 bases and J by 6 bases, and 3 bases separated the two germline ends. The CDR3 totals 11 residues. CDR3 residues: CASSLDEKLFF. Here the CDR3 DNA reads TGTGCCAGCAGTTTAGATGAAAAACTGTTTTTT.

DNA of the CDR3: TGTGCCAGCAGCCACTCTGAACTTATGAACACTGAAGCTTTCTTT. It encodes CASSHSELMNTEAFF. This chain links TRBV6-5 with TRBJ1-1; D remains ambiguous. Trimming cost V 6 bases and J 0 bases, with 14 bases left between them. The CDR3 has 15 amino acids. Per germline, CDR1 MNHEY and CDR2 SVGAGI.

CDR3 amino acids: CASSLLTGFNQPQHF. The CDR3 DNA reads TGTGCCAGCAGTCTTTTGACAGGGTTCAATCAGCCCCAGCATTTT. The chain joins TRBV27 to TRBJ1-5; 7 bases fit TRBD1. Trimming removed 5 bases from V and 3 bases from J; junction bases left unmatched: 7. The CDR3 has 15 amino acids. Germline loops: CDR1 MNHEY, CDR2 SMNVEV (reference sequence).

This rearrangement joins TRBV5-1 to TRBJ2-1; possibly TRBD2 for D (5 bases). CDR1 and CDR2 (germline): SGHRS, YFSETQ. The CDR3 totals 15 residues. The ends were cut back, 0 bases at V and 0 bases at J, with 7 bases in the middle. CDR3 bases: TGCGCCAGCAGCTTGGTACGGGACTCCTACAATGAGCAGTTCTTC. This sequence encodes CASSLVRDSYNEQFF.

The chain carries TRBV30 and TRBJ1-6; TRBD1 is a possible D gene (6 bases). This CDR3 contains 13 residues. V lost 7 bases and J lost 3, with 10 bases in between. Per germline, CDR1 GTSNPN and CDR2 SVGIG (reference sequence). Here the CDR3 DNA reads TGTGCCTCCGGGACAAACTATAATTCACCCCTCCACTTT. Translated: CASGTNYNSPLHF.

This clone has more than one count but fewer than ten. The chain employs TRBV5-1 and TRBJ1-3; D call uncertain. The V and J ends lost 4 bases and 0 bases respectively, with 8 bases between them. Germline V gene data show CDR1 as SGHRS and CDR2 as YFSETQ. This CDR3 contains 14 residues. The CDR3 coding sequence is TGCGCCAGCAGCCCCCAGAACTCTGGAAACACCATATATTTT. Its protein product is CASSPQNSGNTIYF.

J is TRBJ1-1 and V is TRBV2; 8 bases align to TRBD1. V lost 4 bases, J lost 3 bases, and 4 bases stayed unmatched. The CDR3 extends over 14 amino acids. Germline V gene data show CDR1 as SNHLY and CDR2 as FYNNEI. This CDR3 is CASSGTGPDTEAFF. In DNA form, the CDR3 reads TGTGCCAGCAGTGGGACAGGGCCGGACACTGAAGCTTTCTTT.

This clone appeared a single time. The J gene is TRBJ1-3, the V gene TRBV6-1; D gene uncertain. Trimming took off 9 bases at V and 4 bases at J, with 16 bases between the two ends. Germline V lookup: CDR1 MNHNS, CDR2 SASEGT. This CDR3 is 14 amino acids long. In nucleotides, the CDR3 is TGTGCCAGTGCCAGATCAGGCTCCGGAAACACCATATATTTT. Its protein product is CASARSGSGNTIYF.

With respect to this clone: Within the sample, other DNA sequences also encode this same CDR3. The chain combines TRBV6-5 with TRBJ2-7; D not resolved. The germline V gene encodes CDR1 MNHEY and CDR2 SVGAGI. The CDR3 runs 11 residues. V was cut by 5 bases and J by 4 bases, with 6 bases left in between. CDR3 protein: CASSELYEQYF. The DNA for the CDR3 is TGTGCCAGCAGTGAACTTTACGAGCAGTACTTC.

This chain joins TRBV19 and TRBJ2-2; a weak D match, TRBD1 (6 bases). The CDR3 is made up of 15 amino acids. CDR1 LNHDA and CDR2 SQIVND come from the germline V gene (reference sequence). The ends were cut back, 7 bases at V and 1 base at J, with 13 bases in the middle. CDR3 coding DNA: TGTGCCAGTACCCTGGCGGACAGGAACACCGGGGAGCTGTTTTTT. As protein: CASTLADRNTGELFF.

V is TRBV5-5 and J is TRBJ2-3; TRBD2 is a possible D gene (6 bases). The CDR3 length is 13 residues. Trimming shortened V by 4 bases and J by 4 bases, and 10 bases separated the two germline ends. Per germline, CDR1 SGHKS and CDR2 YYEKEE (reference sequence). CDR3 DNA: TGTGCCAGCAGCCTCCCGGGAGCAGATACGCAGTATTTT. Protein sequence: CASSLPGADTQYF. The variable domain in full, completed from reference TRBV5-5 and TRBJ2-3, reads DAGVTQSPTHLIKTRGQQVTLRCSPISGHKSVSWYQQVLGQGPQFIFQYYEKEERGRGNFPDRFSARQFPNYSSELNVNALLLGDSALYLCASSLPGADTQYFGPGTRLTVL.

The chain joins TRBV18 to TRBJ2-6, with 12 bases fitting TRBD1. The CDR3 loop spans 17 amino acids. Germline CDR1 is KGHSH and CDR2 is LQKENI. Unmatched junction bases numbered 2, after V lost 2 bases and J lost 3 bases. CDR3 amino acids: CASSPGTGGSGANVLTF. The CDR3 nucleotides are TGTGCCAGCTCACCAGGGACAGGGGGCAGTGGGGCCAACGTCCTGACTTTC.

The CDR3 region is CASSLDHGYEQYF. The DNA of the CDR3 is TGTGCCAGCAGCTTAGATCACGGGTACGAGCAGTACTTC. The V gene is TRBV11-2, the J gene TRBJ2-7; D is ambiguous. CDR3 size: 13 residues. The germline V and J ends were trimmed by 0 bases and 4 bases, with 7 bases remaining between them. Germline V gene sequence: CDR1 SGHAT, CDR2 FQNNGV.

The chain uses TRBV12-5 and TRBJ1-1; 10 nucleotides align to TRBD1. The CDR3 is 16 residues long. The trim removed 6 bases at V and 0 bases at J, leaving 7 bases unmatched. From germline, CDR1 is LGHNT and CDR2 FRNRAP. CDR3 DNA: TGTGCTAGTGGGCGGGGGACAGGGGTTGTGAACACTGAAGCTTTCTTT. Translating gives CASGRGTGVVNTEAFF. Filled out from reference TRBV12-5 and TRBJ1-1, the complete variable domain reads DARVTQTPRHKVTEMGQEVTMRCQPILGHNTVFWYRQTMMQGLELLAYFRNRAPLDDSGMPKDRFSAEMPDATLATLKIQPSEPRDSAVYFCASGRGTGVVNTEAFFGQGTRLTVV.

J is TRBJ2-5 and V is TRBV10-3; TRBD2 matches at 10 bases. Judging by the DNA end, TRBJ2-7 fits better; the J call may be wrong. Germline loops: CDR1 ENHRY, CDR2 SYGVKD. This CDR3 has 16 residues. CDR3 DNA: TGTGCCATCAGTGAGTCGGGAGCGGGGGGGGCGTACGAGCAGTACTTC. It yields the protein CAISESGAGGAYEQYF.

The chain is built from TRBV6-5 and TRBJ2-5; the D gene is possibly TRBD1 (6 bases). The CDR3 runs to 13 residues. Germline lookup yields CDR1 MNHEY and CDR2 SVGAGI. Trimming removed 10 bases at V and 4 bases at J, with 16 bases between. This CDR3 reads CANKKGERETQYF. Written as DNA, the CDR3 is TGTGCCAACAAAAAGGGGGAGCGAGAGACCCAGTACTTC.

This clone has just a few counts. The V call is TRBV2, the J call TRBJ2-3, with a tentative D call TRBD1 (5 bases). The CDR3 is 15 amino acids. The V gene's germline CDR1 is SNHLY and CDR2 FYNNEI. The V and J ends lost 4 bases and 2 bases respectively, with 13 bases between them. This CDR3 is CASSGRGRLTDTQYF. The CDR3 DNA follows: TGTGCCAGCAGTGGAAGGGGTCGTCTCACAGATACGCAGTATTTT.